This TCR beta chain stems from a study of OX40 agonist ivuxolimab in advanced cancers. Background on the study: Ivuxolimab was administered intravenously to patients at 0.01 to 10 mg/kg every 2 weeks.

TCRdb keeps only in-frame clones here, not all; method: immunoSEQ multiplex PCR. The table includes around 20,000 clones, 75% to 85% detected once. Germline lookup yields CDR1 MNHEY and CDR2 SVGAGI. Deletions cut 5 bases from V and 2 bases from J, with 7 bases between. The CDR3 has 12 residues. This receptor was identified in an adult with an advanced solid tumor such as melanoma, head and neck, liver or kidney cancer. The chain couples TRBV6-5 to TRBJ2-7; D perhaps matches TRBD1 (5 bases). This specimen was CD4+ or CD8+ T cells sorted from blood, taken in a trial of the OX40 agonist ivuxolimab. CDR3 residues: CASSNRPYEQYF. The CDR3 region has the DNA TGTGCCAGCAGTAACAGGCCCTACGAGCAGTACTTC.